The next 10 T cell receptor beta chains were all read from a single sample in a study of regulatory T cells in long-lasting Graves disease. Documented time point: newly diagnosed GD, antithyroid drugs for less than 3 months. The TCR library was made from RNA extracted from PBMCs. Library construction for TCR beta used iRepertoire HTBI primers and Arm-PCR of CDR3 regions. In TCRdb, the multiplex PCR reads were re-called with MiXCR into one record per CDR3 protein. The sample holds approximately 400,000 distinct CDR3 sequences, 10% to 15% seen once. The sample was also reused in another study, on T cells in Graves' hyperthyroidism and ophthalmopathy.

Sequences were derived from peripheral blood mononuclear cells (PBMCs), sampled at new diagnosis, from a patient treated with antithyroid drugs. These receptors originate from a woman between 18 and 29 years old with Graves disease.

J is TRBJ2-2 and V is TRBV7-2; D could derive from TRBD1 or TRBD2 (5 bases each). Deletions cut 4 bases from V and 4 bases from J, with 19 bases between. Germline assignment: CDR1 SGHTA and CDR2 FQGNSA. The CDR3 covers 17 residues. The CDR3 nucleotides are TGTGCCAGCAGCTCGCTGGCCGGGACCTTTCTCACCGGGGAGCTGTTTTTT. Amino acids: CASSSLAGTFLTGELFF.

This clonotype has at least ten counts. This chain uses TRBV24-1 with TRBJ2-2; 7 nucleotides agree with TRBD1. Trimming at V came to 6 bases and at J to 4 bases, leaving 4 bases not matched to a gene. From germline, CDR1 is KGHDR and CDR2 SFDVKD. The CDR3 is 14 amino acids. The chain's CDR3 is CATSSQGVTGELFF. The CDR3 bases are TGTGCCACCAGTTCTCAGGGGGTCACCGGGGAGCTGTTTTTT.

Ten or more counts support this clonotype. This chain links TRBV12-3 or TRBV12-4 with TRBJ2-3; D gene ambiguous. V lost 5 bases and J 4 bases, leaving 16 bases between the germline ends. The CDR3 loop spans 15 amino acids. This CDR3 reads CASSEESRPADTQYF. In DNA form, the CDR3 reads TGTGCCAGCAGTGAGGAGTCCCGTCCGGCAGATACGCAGTATTTT.

This clonotype came up many times. The chain has TRBV27 and TRBJ1-5, with D uncertain. CDR1 is MNHEY, CDR2 SMNVEV, per germline (reference sequence). The CDR3 is made up of 14 amino acids. Trimming removed 0 bases at V and 3 bases at J, with 6 bases between. The DNA of the CDR3 is TGTGCCAGCAGTTTATCAGGGTTCAATCAGCCCCAGCATTTT. Protein sequence: CASSLSGFNQPQHF.

In its sample, this clonotype was seen many times. V and J are TRBV28 and TRBJ2-5, with a tentative D call TRBD1 (6 bases). V gave up 5 bases and J gave up 4 bases, with 17 bases separating them. CDR1 and CDR2 (germline): MDHEN, SYDVKM. This CDR3 comprises 15 residues. The CDR3 protein is CASSIPRGPGETQYF. The CDR3 DNA follows: TGTGCCAGCAGTATCCCCAGGGGTCCGGGAGAGACCCAGTACTTC.

This clonotype occurred many times. The chain has TRBV6-1 and TRBJ2-7; 8 bases line up with TRBD1. In germline, CDR1 is MNHNS, CDR2 SASEGT. The V gene end was trimmed by 5 bases and the J gene end by 2 bases; junction bases not matched to a gene: 2. The CDR3 is made up of 13 amino acids. The CDR3 region is CASSKQGAYEQYF. The CDR3 nucleotides read TGTGCCAGCAGTAAACAGGGGGCCTACGAGCAGTACTTC.

This sequence joins TRBV6-1 and TRBJ2-5; 9 bases match TRBD2. The CDR3 length is 15 residues. CDR1 MNHNS and CDR2 SASEGT come from the germline V gene. The V gene end was trimmed by 4 bases and the J gene end by 7 bases; junction bases not matched to a gene: 10. The CDR3 region has the DNA TGTGCCAGCAGTGCCCCGGGACTAGCTTTAGGGACCCAGTACTTC. This sequence encodes CASSAPGLALGTQYF.

The table lists this clonotype with many counts. The chain recombines TRBV18 with TRBJ2-1, with TRBD1 matching over 7 bases. CDR1 is KGHSH and CDR2 is LQKENI in the germline V gene. This CDR3 contains 13 residues. After removal of 6 bases from V and 16 bases from J, the junction contained 15 bases not matched to a gene. CDR3 residues: CASSYQGGGRSFF. CDR3 sequence (DNA): TGTGCCAGCTCGTATCAAGGGGGCGGCCGAAGTTTCTTC.

This clonotype was recorded many times. CDR3 DNA sequence: TGTGCCAGCAGCTTAGGGGGCAGGGGGAGCGAGCAGTACGTC. It is translated as CASSLGGRGSEQYV. This chain joins TRBV7-2 and TRBJ2-7; 7 positions agree with TRBD1. Germline V CDR1 and CDR2: SGHTA, FQGNSA. The CDR3 has 14 residues. Trimming cost V 1 base and J 6 bases; bases outside gene matches: 6.

This clonotype appeared many times. The chain couples TRBV5-5 to TRBJ2-1; a possible D gene is TRBD2 (6 bases). CDR1 and CDR2 (germline): SGHKS, YYEKEE (reference sequence). Trimming removed 5 bases from V and 9 bases from J, with 18 bases in between. The CDR3 loop spans 14 amino acids. CDR3 sequence: CASRPRLGPTEQFF. CDR3 bases: TGTGCCAGCAGACCACGACTAGGACCCACTGAGCAGTTCTTC.